The clone carrying this T cell receptor beta chain showed up many times. The target antigen is unknown. The lymph nodes were axillary draining lymph nodes from breast cancer patients. The data were obtained in a study of breast tumors, draining lymph nodes, adjacent tissues. Study-wide findings and caveats: Data fit most tumor T cells coming from lymph node, expanding in tumor. Luminal-like breast cancer showed significantly greater tumor-nontumor repertoire similarity than basal-like breast cancer did.

One entry per CDR3 protein results from TCRdb running MiXCR on the multiplex PCR reads. The sample lists approximately 300,000 distinct CDR3 sequences; roughly 30% were seen once. The CDR3 length is 14 residues. Germline CDR1 is SGHTA and CDR2 is FQGTGA. V was pared by 1 base and J by 16 bases, with 17 bases between. The TCR sequence derives from a female donor with breast cancer. Some clones in this sample may be carry-over from other donors' samples. The material sequenced was axillary lymph node tissue. V is TRBV7-3 and J is TRBJ1-6; D is perhaps TRBD1 (5 bases). The CDR3 loop reads CASSLSGAGTELHF. The CDR3 nucleotides read TGTGCCAGCAGCTTAAGCGGTGCGGGGACGGAGCTCCACTTT.